These 29 T cell receptor beta chains were all obtained from the same sample, sequenced in a study of T cell repertoires in cytomegalovirus infection. TCRdb itself ran the reads through MiXCR, one entry per CDR3 protein. The sample yields approximately 180,000 distinct CDR3 sequences, 8.5% to 10% seen once. Sequenced material: PBMCs. These receptors all come from a human donor in good health (CMV status not recorded). Some clones in this sample may be carry-over from other donors' samples.

This clonotype was seen many times. V and J are TRBV12-3 or TRBV12-4 and TRBJ2-1; D is ambiguous. Trimming took 3 bases from V and 11 from J, leaving 11 bases between them. The CDR3 length is 12 residues. The CDR3 DNA sequence: TGTGCCAGCAGTTTCCTCGCGACGAAGCAGTTCTTC. This translates into CASSFLATKQFF.

V and J are TRBV3-1 and TRBJ2-7; no clear D. Germline CDR1 is LGHDT and CDR2 is YNNKEL (reference sequence). Deletions cut 4 bases from V and 2 bases from J, with 15 bases between. The CDR3 consists of 15 residues. In DNA, the CDR3 is TGTGCCAGCAGCCCCAACCCCGGGTCCACCTACGAGCAGTACTTC. This gives the protein CASSPNPGSTYEQYF.

V gene TRBV28 combines with J gene TRBJ2-7; 7 nucleotides agree with TRBD2. Germline V gene data show CDR1 as MDHEN and CDR2 as SYDVKM. The CDR3 extends over 15 amino acids. J was trimmed by 3 bases and V by 5 bases; bases with no gene match: 10. CDR3 protein: CASSPPGGGGYEQYF. As DNA, the CDR3 is TGTGCCAGCAGTCCCCCCGGCGGGGGTGGCTACGAGCAGTACTTC.

This clonotype was recorded a few times. The CDR3 DNA sequence: TGCAGTGCTAGGGAGCAGACTAACTATGGCTACACCTTC. The encoded protein is CSAREQTNYGYTF. The chain uses TRBV20-1 and TRBJ1-2; no firm D call. Germline V lookup: CDR1 DFQATT, CDR2 SNEGSKA (reference sequence). The CDR3 contains 13 residues. With 3 bases removed from V and 0 bases from J, the gap between germline ends came to 8 bases.

V is TRBV2 and J is TRBJ2-7; D tentatively reads TRBD1 or TRBD2 (7 bases each). The CDR3 length is 14 residues. Germline V gene sequence: CDR1 SNHLY, CDR2 FYNNEI. V lost 7 bases to trimming and J lost 4 bases, with 17 bases between them. In DNA, the CDR3 is TGTGCCAGCACCGGGGGCCAGGGGGGGTACGAGCAGTACTTC. Translated, it gives CASTGGQGGYEQYF.

This clonotype has ten or more counts. The J gene is TRBJ1-5, the V gene TRBV7-2, with a possible D match to TRBD1 (5 bases). Trimming shortened V by 3 bases and J by 7 bases, and 16 bases separated the two germline ends. Germline lookup yields CDR1 SGHTA and CDR2 FQGNSA. The CDR3 is made up of 15 amino acids. The CDR3 region has the DNA TGTGCCAGCAGCTTCCAGGCAGGGTCAGGACAGCCCCAGCATTTT. Encoded protein: CASSFQAGSGQPQHF.

In this sample, this clonotype turned up a few times. The chain couples TRBV7-2 to TRBJ1-6; TRBD1 is a possible D gene (5 bases). Deletions cut 2 bases from V and 8 bases from J, with 10 bases between. In germline, CDR1 is SGHTA, CDR2 FQGNSA. There are 14 residues in the CDR3. Here the CDR3 DNA reads TGTGCCAGCAGCTTATTCCAGGGTTATTCACCCCTCCACTTT. This translates into CASSLFQGYSPLHF.

There are many counts of this clonotype. The rearrangement joins TRBV7-2 to TRBJ2-1; 10 bases agree with TRBD1. The trim removed 1 base at V and 4 bases at J, leaving 1 base unmatched. In germline, CDR1 is SGHTA, CDR2 FQGNSA. This CDR3 spans 15 amino acids. The CDR3 bases are TGTGCCAGCAGCTTAGGGGGACAGGGGTACAATGAGCAGTTCTTC. As protein: CASSLGGQGYNEQFF.

This clonotype has at least ten counts. The chain recombines TRBV7-2 with TRBJ1-2; no definite D call. V was pared by 1 base and J by 2 bases, with 2 bases between. Germline loops: CDR1 SGHTA, CDR2 FQGNSA. The length of the CDR3 is 12 residues. CDR3 in amino acids: CASSLENYGYTF. The CDR3 DNA sequence: TGTGCCAGCAGCTTAGAGAACTATGGCTACACCTTC.

This clonotype was seen repeatedly, ten times or more. The chain uses TRBV7-9 and TRBJ1-2; 9 bases agree with TRBD1. J was trimmed by 8 bases and V by 5 bases; bases with no gene match: 9. The CDR3 runs to 14 residues. CDR1 is SEHNR, CDR2 FQNEAQ, per germline (reference sequence). The CDR3 loop reads CASSSTGTGIGYTF. The CDR3 DNA reads as TGTGCCAGCAGCAGCACCGGGACAGGGATCGGCTACACCTTC.

This clonotype was counted many times. The V call is TRBV6-2 or TRBV6-3, the J call TRBJ1-1, with D tentatively TRBD1 (6 bases). The germline V gene encodes CDR1 MNHEY and CDR2 SVGEGT. The CDR3 is 16 amino acids. V was trimmed by 0 bases and J by 5 bases, leaving 16 bases between them. CDR3 sequence reads: CASSYSVAGERTEAFF. DNA of the CDR3: TGTGCCAGCAGTTACTCGGTAGCAGGGGAGAGGACTGAAGCTTTCTTT.

The chain combines TRBV29-1 with TRBJ2-5; D is uncertain. V lost 2 bases and J 5 bases, leaving 9 bases between the germline ends. Looked up from germline, CDR1 is SQVTM and CDR2 is ANQGSEA. The CDR3 loop spans 12 amino acids. CDR3 protein: CSVERADETQYF. CDR3 DNA: TGCAGCGTTGAAAGGGCCGATGAGACCCAGTACTTC.

Only a few counts were recorded for this clonotype. The CDR3 region is CASSQDAGYSYEQYF. The CDR3 DNA sequence: TGCGCCAGCAGCCAAGATGCGGGATACTCCTACGAGCAGTACTTC. The V call is TRBV4-3, the J call TRBJ2-7; D is perhaps TRBD2 (6 bases). This CDR3 has 15 residues. Deletions cut 0 bases from V and 0 bases from J, with 9 bases between. Per germline, CDR1 LGHNA and CDR2 YSLEER.

This clonotype was seen at least ten times. The V and J genes are TRBV7-2 and TRBJ2-7; possibly TRBD1 for D (6 bases). The CDR3 loop spans 15 amino acids. CDR1 is SGHTA and CDR2 is FQGNSA in the germline V gene. The V end lost 2 bases, the J end lost 3 bases, and 14 bases lay between the germline ends. The CDR3 DNA reads as TGTGCCAGCAGCTTATCAGTGACAGGAGACTACGAGCAGTACTTC. Translated: CASSLSVTGDYEQYF.

This clonotype was counted at least ten times. This rearrangement joins TRBV7-2 to TRBJ2-7; D gene uncertain. The CDR3 extends over 13 amino acids. Germline-derived CDR1 and CDR2 are SGHTA and FQGNSA. V lost 1 base, J lost 1 base, and 5 bases lay in between. The CDR3 DNA sequence: TGTGCCAGCAGCTTAGAGTATTCCTACGAGCAGTACTTC. This gives the protein CASSLEYSYEQYF. The entire variable domain, with the rest obtained from reference TRBV7-2 and TRBJ2-7, is as follows: GAGVSQSPSNKVTEKGKDVELRCDPISGHTALYWYRQSLGQGLEFLIYFQGNSAPDKSGLPSDRFSAERTGGSVSTLTIQRTQQEDSAVYLCASSLEYSYEQYFGPGTRLTVT.

Notes on this clonotype: A read error is possible here, since a much larger clone lies one base away. The CDR3 bases are TGTGCCAGCAGCTTAGGGACAAGGGGACCCTACGAGCAGTACTTC. Its protein product is CASSLGTRGPYEQYF. J is TRBJ2-7 and V is TRBV7-2; D might be TRBD1 or TRBD2, each matching 5 bases. The V end was cut by 1 base, the J end by 2 bases, with 12 bases between. CDR1 and CDR2 (germline): SGHTA, FQGNSA. The CDR3 is 15 residues long. Full variable domain (missing parts from reference TRBV7-2 and TRBJ2-7): GAGVSQSPSNKVTEKGKDVELRCDPISGHTALYWYRQSLGQGLEFLIYFQGNSAPDKSGLPSDRFSAERTGGSVSTLTIQRTQQEDSAVYLCASSLGTRGPYEQYFGPGTRLTVT.

This clonotype was found many times. V and J are TRBV6-2 or TRBV6-3 and TRBJ1-5; TRBD1 might be the D (6 bases). This CDR3 has 14 amino acids. CDR1 is MNHEY and CDR2 is SVGEGT in the germline V gene. V lost 6 bases and J lost 4, with 13 bases in between. The CDR3 DNA is TGTGCCAGCAGAGAAACAGGGCTTAATCAGCCCCAGCATTTT. Translated: CASRETGLNQPQHF.

There are many counts of this clonotype. V and J are TRBV28 and TRBJ1-1, with a possible D match to TRBD1 (5 bases). This CDR3 region has 17 residues. Germline lookup yields CDR1 MDHEN and CDR2 SYDVKM. The ends were cut back, 5 bases at V and 2 bases at J, with 21 bases in the middle. In nucleotides, the CDR3 is TGTGCCAGCAGTCCTACAAAGGGGACGGAGATCAACACTGAAGCTTTCTTT. This translates into CASSPTKGTEINTEAFF.

This clonotype was recorded many times. The chain combines TRBV7-2 with TRBJ2-3; the D call may be TRBD1 or TRBD2 (5 bases each). The germline V gene encodes CDR1 SGHTA and CDR2 FQGNSA. The CDR3 totals 15 residues. Trimming removed 3 bases at V and 4 bases at J, with 14 bases between. The CDR3 region has the DNA TGTGCCAGCAGCTTCGCGGGTAGGGGAGCAGATACGCAGTATTTT. Protein: CASSFAGRGADTQYF.

This clonotype was picked up many times. V gene TRBV20-1 combines with J gene TRBJ1-3, with D hard to call. The CDR3 totals 17 residues. The germline CDR1 and CDR2 sequences are DFQATT and SNEGSKA (reference sequence). The V end was cut by 3 bases, the J end by 2 bases, with 20 bases between. CDR3 coding DNA: TGCAGTGCTAGGTTCGCAAGGAGAACGATACCTGGAAACACCATATATTTT. It encodes CSARFARRTIPGNTIYF.

This clonotype has ten or more counts. The chain couples TRBV29-1 to TRBJ1-1; D may be TRBD1 (6 bases). The CDR3 consists of 13 residues. The germline CDR1 and CDR2 sequences are SQVTM and ANQGSEA. V was clipped by 7 bases and J by 4 bases, with 16 bases between them. CDR3 protein: CSAKRGAGTEAFF. CDR3 bases: TGCAGCGCCAAGCGGGGGGCTGGCACTGAAGCTTTCTTT.

This clonotype occurred many times. CDR3 coding DNA: TGTGCCAGCAGCGCAGGGCTCACTGAAGCTTTCTTT. Translating it yields CASSAGLTEAFF. The genes are TRBV6-1 and TRBJ1-1, with D possibly matching TRBD1 (5 bases). Germline values: CDR1 MNHNS, CDR2 SASEGT. The V gene lost 6 bases and the J gene lost 4 bases, with 9 bases spanning the gap. The CDR3 covers 12 residues.

Many counts were recorded for this clonotype. The V call is TRBV29-1, the J call TRBJ2-1, with D possibly matching TRBD1 (5 bases). CDR3 length: 14 residues. V lost 4 bases to trimming and J lost 0 bases, with 10 bases between them. Germline V gene sequence: CDR1 SQVTM, CDR2 ANQGSEA. The CDR3 here is CSVVGHRSYNEQFF. Written as DNA, the CDR3 is TGCAGCGTTGTTGGACATCGCTCCTACAATGAGCAGTTCTTC.

This clonotype has at least ten counts. V and J are TRBV7-2 and TRBJ2-5, with unresolved D. The CDR3 has 14 amino acids. Germline CDR1 is SGHTA and CDR2 is FQGNSA. V lost 1 base and J 2 bases, leaving 8 bases between the germline ends. The CDR3 DNA reads as TGTGCCAGCAGCTTAGGCAGGAGTCAAGAGACCCAGTACTTC. Protein: CASSLGRSQETQYF. Variable domain in full (rest from reference TRBV7-2 and TRBJ2-5): GAGVSQSPSNKVTEKGKDVELRCDPISGHTALYWYRQSLGQGLEFLIYFQGNSAPDKSGLPSDRFSAERTGGSVSTLTIQRTQQEDSAVYLCASSLGRSQETQYFGPGTRLLVL.

This clonotype came up many times. V and J are TRBV7-8 and TRBJ1-5, with D hard to call. The CDR3 is 14 residues long. With 1 base removed from V and 7 bases from J, the gap between germline ends came to 11 bases. The V gene's germline CDR1 is SGHVS and CDR2 FQNEAQ. The DNA of the CDR3 is TGTGCCAGCAGCTTAGTGGTAGGGCTACAGCCCCAGCATTTT. Translation gives CASSLVVGLQPQHF. Variable domain in full (rest from reference TRBV7-8 and TRBJ1-5): GAGVSQSPRYKVAKRGQDVALRCDPISGHVSLFWYQQALGQGPEFLTYFQNEAQLDKSGLPSDRFFAERPEGSVSTLKIQRTQQEDSAVYLCASSLVVGLQPQHFGDGTRLSIL.

This clonotype was detected only a few times. J is TRBJ1-1 and V is TRBV10-3; D call uncertain. V lost 0 bases and J lost 7, with 9 bases in between. The CDR3 is 13 amino acids. Per germline, CDR1 ENHRY and CDR2 SYGVKD. The CDR3 DNA is TGTGCCATCAGTGAGTCGAATTTAGGTGAAGCTTTCTTT. Amino acids: CAISESNLGEAFF.

This clonotype was counted only a few times. The J gene is TRBJ2-4, the V gene TRBV7-8; no definite D call. The CDR3 loop spans 16 amino acids. Germline CDR1 reads SGHVS; CDR2 reads FQNEAQ. V was pared by 2 bases and J by 0 bases, with 11 bases between. The CDR3 loop reads CASSLLDDLAKNIQYF. The CDR3 DNA is TGTGCCAGCAGCTTACTTGACGATTTAGCCAAAAACATTCAGTACTTC. Together with reference TRBV7-8 and TRBJ2-4, the CDR3 gives the full variable domain: GAGVSQSPRYKVAKRGQDVALRCDPISGHVSLFWYQQALGQGPEFLTYFQNEAQLDKSGLPSDRFFAERPEGSVSTLKIQRTQQEDSAVYLCASSLLDDLAKNIQYFGAGTRLSVL.

The sample holds a few counts of this clonotype. This rearrangement joins TRBV27 to TRBJ1-1; the match to TRBD1 covers 7 bases. Germline V gives CDR1 MNHEY, CDR2 SMNVEV (reference sequence). This CDR3 is built from 15 residues. Trimming cost V 6 bases and J 2 bases; bases outside gene matches: 9. CDR3 amino acids: CASRSYRGLNTEAFF. DNA for the CDR3: TGTGCCAGCAGGTCGTACAGGGGTCTTAACACTGAAGCTTTCTTT.

This clonotype was detected only a few times. This sequence joins TRBV28 and TRBJ1-2; D is uncertain. The CDR3 contains 14 residues. Germline V CDR1 and CDR2: MDHEN, SYDVKM. Trimming removed 5 bases at V and 0 bases at J, with 10 bases between. DNA of the CDR3: TGTGCCAGCAGTCACCTGGGGACTAACTATGGCTACACCTTC. It codes for CASSHLGTNYGYTF.